The 16 T cell receptor beta chains given below trace back to one sample, sequenced in a study of cytomegalovirus exposure and HLA in healthy donors. The PCR ran on 60 Vbeta and 13 Jbeta primers. The data were produced by immunoSEQ multiplex PCR, yet TCRdb's version contains in-frame clones alone and is incomplete. The sample has some 70,000 clones, 60% to 85% seen once. The source material was PBMCs. These receptors all come from a male donor in good health and CMV-seropositive.

The rearrangement uses TRBV7-3 and TRBJ2-2; perhaps TRBD1 as D (5 bases). The CDR3 covers 13 residues. Per the germline V gene, CDR1 is SGHTA and CDR2 is FQGTGA. Trimming pared 5 bases from V and 1 base from J, leaving 5 bases between. In DNA form, the CDR3 reads TGTGCCAGCAGCGACAGGAACACCGGGGAGCTGTTTTTT. This codes for CASSDRNTGELFF.

The CDR3 loop is CASSPATGLSSGYTF. The DNA for the CDR3 is TGTGCCAGCAGCCCAGCCACAGGGCTCTCCTCCGGCTACACCTTC. This chain links TRBV2 with TRBJ1-2; maybe TRBD1 (6 bases). Between the trimmed V and J ends, which lost 6 bases and 8 bases, there was a span of 22 bases. From germline, CDR1 is SNHLY and CDR2 FYNNEI. The CDR3 contains 15 residues. Filled out from reference TRBV2 and TRBJ1-2, the complete variable domain reads EPEVTQTPSHQVTQMGQEVILRCVPISNHLYFYWYRQILGQKVEFLVSFYNNEISEKSEIFDDQFSVERPDGSNFTLKIRSTKLEDSAMYFCASSPATGLSSGYTFGSGTRLTVV.

This clone was picked up a small number of times. V usage is TRBV9 and J usage is TRBJ1-2; 7 bases match TRBD1. The CDR3 covers 13 residues. The V segment lost 9 bases and the J segment 3 bases; nucleotides outside the gene matches: 8. The germline gives CDR1 SGDLS, CDR2 YYNGEE. The CDR3 is CATSPQGDYGYTF. CDR3 DNA sequence: TGTGCCACCTCACCCCAGGGGGACTATGGCTACACCTTC.

J is TRBJ1-5 and V is TRBV5-4; 9 bases align to TRBD1. The trim removed 3 bases at V and 4 bases at J, leaving 11 bases unmatched. This CDR3 is built from 17 residues. Germline V gene sequence: CDR1 SGHNT, CDR2 YYREEE (reference sequence). The CDR3 region has the DNA TGTGCCAGCAGCTCGTCCGGGACAGGGATGGGGAATCAGCCCCAGCATTTT. It specifies CASSSSGTGMGNQPQHF.

The chain joins TRBV9 to TRBJ2-1; TRBD2 is a possible D gene (6 bases). The length of the CDR3 is 15 residues. Trimming left V 0 bases short and J 6 bases short, with 13 bases between. Germline V gene data show CDR1 as SGDLS and CDR2 as YYNGEE. Here the CDR3 DNA reads TGTGCCAGCAGCGTAGAGGAGGGTTTGGGCAATGAGCAGTTCTTC. This translates into CASSVEEGLGNEQFF.

The V and J genes are TRBV6-1 and TRBJ2-7; 9 nucleotides agree with TRBD1. CDR3 length equals 15 residues. V lost 3 bases, J lost 3 bases, and 6 bases stayed unmatched. Germline values: CDR1 MNHNS, CDR2 SASEGT. The CDR3 spells CASSEMTGGYYEQYF. The CDR3 DNA reads as TGTGCCAGCAGTGAGATGACAGGGGGGTACTACGAGCAGTACTTC.

This clone was seen a few times. The junction departs from germline at one end; a sequencing error may be responsible. The chain links TRBV7-7 to TRBJ2-5, with D possibly being TRBD2 (6 bases). The CDR3 is made up of 16 amino acids. Per the germline V gene, CDR1 is SSHAT and CDR2 is FNYEAQ (reference sequence). The chain's CDR3 is CASSLTSGGAAETQYF. DNA of the CDR3: TGTGCTAGCAGCTTGACGAGCGGCGGGGCTGCGGAGACCCAGTACTTC.

The chain has TRBV27 and TRBJ2-4; D call uncertain. CDR3 length: 13 residues. V lost 5 bases and J lost 7, with 12 bases in between. From germline, CDR1 is MNHEY and CDR2 SMNVEV (reference sequence). The DNA for the CDR3 is TGTGCCAGCAGTAGGAATACGAGGAACATTCAGTACTTC. Translating it yields CASSRNTRNIQYF.

The CDR3 nucleotides are TGTGCCAGCTCCTACGGGGTGAACTATGGCTACACCTTC. Protein product: CASSYGVNYGYTF. This sequence joins TRBV27 and TRBJ1-2; D remains unclear. Trimming took 8 bases from V and 2 from J, leaving 12 bases between them. Looked up from germline, CDR1 is MNHEY and CDR2 is SMNVEV (reference sequence). This CDR3 region has 13 residues.

The chain joins TRBV5-6 to TRBJ1-2, with D possibly matching TRBD1 (5 bases). V lost 6 bases and J 1 base, leaving 10 bases between the germline ends. This CDR3 comprises 13 residues. Germline values: CDR1 SGHDT, CDR2 YYEEEE. DNA of the CDR3: TGTGCCAGCACCGTGCAGGGTAACTATGGCTACACCTTC. Its protein is CASTVQGNYGYTF.

J is TRBJ2-1 and V is TRBV5-4, with 9 bases that match TRBD1. The germline V gene encodes CDR1 SGHNT and CDR2 YYREEE (reference sequence). The V segment lost 4 bases and the J segment 0 bases; nucleotides outside the gene matches: 8. The CDR3 is 17 amino acids. The CDR3 sequence: CASSPYGQGNSYNEQFF. The CDR3 bases are TGTGCCAGCAGCCCCTACGGACAGGGGAACTCCTACAATGAGCAGTTCTTC.

V and J are TRBV6-6 and TRBJ2-1, with D uncertain. Trimming took off 0 bases at V and 7 bases at J, with 16 bases between the two ends. This CDR3 comprises 16 residues. Per germline, CDR1 MNHNY and CDR2 SVGAGI (reference sequence). In DNA form, the CDR3 reads TGTGCCAGCAGTTACTCGCGACCGACTGGTGCTAATGAGCAGTTCTTC. This encodes CASSYSRPTGANEQFF.

Only a few counts were recorded for this clone. This rearrangement joins TRBV4-2 to TRBJ2-6; 15 bases are shared with TRBD2. The CDR3 has 19 amino acids. V lost 4 bases and J lost 4; bases outside the gene matches: 8. Germline V lookup: CDR1 LGHNA, CDR2 YNFKEQ. CDR3 in amino acids: CASSLRTSGGAAGANVLTF. The CDR3 nucleotides are TGTGCCAGCAGCCTGAGGACTAGCGGGGGGGCGGCCGGGGCCAACGTCCTGACTTTC.

The genes are TRBV5-6 and TRBJ2-2; TRBD2 matches 8 bases. V shed 4 bases and J 4 bases; nucleotides not matched to a gene: 3. The CDR3 consists of 14 residues. Germline values: CDR1 SGHDT, CDR2 YYEEEE. The CDR3 sequence is CASSGLAGTGELFF. The DNA of the CDR3 is TGTGCCAGCAGCGGGCTAGCGGGCACCGGGGAGCTGTTTTTT.

The chain recombines TRBV30 with TRBJ1-2; TRBD1 aligns across 10 bases. Germline loops: CDR1 GTSNPN, CDR2 SVGIG (reference sequence). The CDR3 has 15 amino acids. With 0 bases clipped from V and 8 bases from J, the junction kept 9 bases outside the gene matches. The CDR3 protein is CAWSVGQGTLGGYTF. CDR3 nucleotide sequence: TGTGCCTGGAGTGTGGGACAGGGGACCTTGGGGGGCTACACCTTC.

This clone has only a few counts. CDR3 coding DNA: TGCGCCAGCAGCCAGACCCCGGAGCCATCGAACACTGAAGCTTTCTTT. Protein: CASSQTPEPSNTEAFF. The V call is TRBV4-1, the J call TRBJ1-1; D ambiguous. This CDR3 has 16 residues. Germline CDR1 MGHRA, CDR2 YSYEKL. V lost 3 bases and J lost 1, with 15 bases in between.